This TCR beta chain was profiled in a study of a mutant IDH1 vaccine in newly diagnosed glioma. Study-level background: Patients received vaccination from 4-6 weeks after radiotherapy alone, or with temozolomide cycles. Every participant had undergone radiotherapy, temozolomide, or both before, and most underwent both.

Method: immunoSEQ multiplex PCR; TCRdb's copy keeps in-frame clones and lacks some. The sample yields roughly 70,000 clones, 65% to 85% seen once. Time point indicated: week 11, during vaccination. Vaccination used 300 ug of mutant IDH1 20-mer peptide per dose, with topical imiquimod. The donors' diagnosis was new WHO grade 3 or 4 astrocytoma that was IDH1-mutant and ATRX-lost. The V end lost 4 bases, the J end lost 0 bases, and 4 bases lay between the germline ends. This CDR3 spans 12 amino acids. Germline V gives CDR1 SGHTA, CDR2 FQGNSA. As for this clone: Its specificity is unknown.

The chain uses TRBV7-2 and TRBJ2-7; D gene unclear. The sample was PBMCs, taken from a glioma patient whose treatment included an IDH1 peptide vaccine. This TCR was recovered from a woman aged 50 to 60 with glioma. The chain's CDR3 is CASSSPSYEQYF. As DNA, the CDR3 is TGTGCCAGCAGCTCCCCCTCCTACGAGCAGTACTTC.